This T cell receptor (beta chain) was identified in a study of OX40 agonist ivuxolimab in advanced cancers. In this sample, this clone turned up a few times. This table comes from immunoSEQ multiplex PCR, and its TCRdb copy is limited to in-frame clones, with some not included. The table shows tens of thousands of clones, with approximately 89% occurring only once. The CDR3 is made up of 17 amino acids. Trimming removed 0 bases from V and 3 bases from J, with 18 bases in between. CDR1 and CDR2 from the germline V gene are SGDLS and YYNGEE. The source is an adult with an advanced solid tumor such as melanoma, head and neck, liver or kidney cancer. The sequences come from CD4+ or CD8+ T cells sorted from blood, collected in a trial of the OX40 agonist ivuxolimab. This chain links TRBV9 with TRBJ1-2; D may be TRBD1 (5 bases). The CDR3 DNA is TGTGCCAGCAGCGTAGGGTTCGGGTTTAGGGGAGACTATGGCTACACCTTC. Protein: CASSVGFGFRGDYGYTF.